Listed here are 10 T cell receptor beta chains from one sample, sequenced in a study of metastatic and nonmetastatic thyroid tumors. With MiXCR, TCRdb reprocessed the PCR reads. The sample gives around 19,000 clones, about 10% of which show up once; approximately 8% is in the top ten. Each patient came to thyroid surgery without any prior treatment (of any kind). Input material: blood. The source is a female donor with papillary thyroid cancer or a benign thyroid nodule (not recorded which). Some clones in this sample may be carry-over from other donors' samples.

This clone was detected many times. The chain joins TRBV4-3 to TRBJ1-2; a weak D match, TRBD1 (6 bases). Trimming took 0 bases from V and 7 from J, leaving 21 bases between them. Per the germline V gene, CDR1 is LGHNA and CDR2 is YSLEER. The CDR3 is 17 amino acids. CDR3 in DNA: TGCGCCAGCAGCCAAGAAGGGCAGATCGGGGGGGCGGGTGGCTACACCTTC. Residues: CASSQEGQIGGAGGYTF.

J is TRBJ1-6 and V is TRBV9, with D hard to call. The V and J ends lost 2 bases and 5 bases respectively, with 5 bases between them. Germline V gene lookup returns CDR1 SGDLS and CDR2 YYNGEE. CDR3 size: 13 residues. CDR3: CASSVQDNSPLHF. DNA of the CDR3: TGTGCCAGCAGCGTTCAAGATAATTCACCCCTCCACTTT.

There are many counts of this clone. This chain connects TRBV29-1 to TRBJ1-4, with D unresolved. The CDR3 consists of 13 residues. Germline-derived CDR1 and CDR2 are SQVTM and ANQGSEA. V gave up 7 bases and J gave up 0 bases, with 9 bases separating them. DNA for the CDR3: TGCAGCGCCGGAGGGACAACTAATGAAAAACTGTTTTTT. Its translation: CSAGGTTNEKLFF. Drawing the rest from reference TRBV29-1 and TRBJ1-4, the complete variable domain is SAVISQKPSRDICQRGTSLTIQCQVDSQVTMMFWYRQQPGQSLTLIATANQGSEATYESGFVIDKFPISRPNLTFSTLTVSNMSPEDSSIYLCSAGGTTNEKLFFGSGTQLSVL.

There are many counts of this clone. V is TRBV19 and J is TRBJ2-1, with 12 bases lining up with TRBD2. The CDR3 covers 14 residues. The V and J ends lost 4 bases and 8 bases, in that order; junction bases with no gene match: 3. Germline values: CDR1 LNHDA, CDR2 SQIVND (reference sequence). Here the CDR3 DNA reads TGTGCCAGTAGTACCACTAGCGGGAGGTATGAGCAGTTCTTC. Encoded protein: CASSTTSGRYEQFF. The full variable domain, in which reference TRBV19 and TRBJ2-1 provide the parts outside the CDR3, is DGGITQSPKYLFRKEGQNVTLSCEQNLNHDAMYWYRQDPGQGLRLIYYSQIVNDFQKGDIAEGYSVSREKKESFPLTVTSAQKNPTAFYLCASSTTSGRYEQFFGPGTRLTVL.

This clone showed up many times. In nucleotides, the CDR3 is TGTGCCAGCAGCCCAGGCCGCGGGACGCCATACGAGCAGTACTTC. Translating gives CASSPGRGTPYEQYF. The chain joins TRBV5-5 to TRBJ2-7; D is perhaps TRBD2 (6 bases). CDR1 SGHKS and CDR2 YYEKEE come from the germline V gene (reference sequence). CDR3 length equals 15 residues. V was clipped by 4 bases and J by 4 bases, with 18 bases between them.

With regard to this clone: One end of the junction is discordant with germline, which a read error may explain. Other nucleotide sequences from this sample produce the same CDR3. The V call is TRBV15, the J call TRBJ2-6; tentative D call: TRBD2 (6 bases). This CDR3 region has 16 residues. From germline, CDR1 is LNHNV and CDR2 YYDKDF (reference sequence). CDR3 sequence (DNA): TGTGCCACCAGCAGAGATGGGGGGACTGGAGCCAACGTCCTGACTTTC. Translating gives CATSRDGGTGANVLTF.

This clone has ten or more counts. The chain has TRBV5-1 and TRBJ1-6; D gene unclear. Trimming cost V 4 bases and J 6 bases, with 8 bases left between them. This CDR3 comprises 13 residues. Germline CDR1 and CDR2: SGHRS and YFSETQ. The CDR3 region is CASSPVPNSPLHF. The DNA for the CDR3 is TGCGCCAGCAGCCCCGTTCCTAATTCACCCCTCCACTTT.

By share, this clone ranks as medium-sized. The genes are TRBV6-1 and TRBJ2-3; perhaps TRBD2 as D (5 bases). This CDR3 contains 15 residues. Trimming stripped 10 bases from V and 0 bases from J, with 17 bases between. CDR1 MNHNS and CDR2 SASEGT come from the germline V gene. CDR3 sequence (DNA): TGTGCCATCGGCCTCCCTTGGACTAGCACAGATACGCAGTATTTT. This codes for CAIGLPWTSTDTQYF.

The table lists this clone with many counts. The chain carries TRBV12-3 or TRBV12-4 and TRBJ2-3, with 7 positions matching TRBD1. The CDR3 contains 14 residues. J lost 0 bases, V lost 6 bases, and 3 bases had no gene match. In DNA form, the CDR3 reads TGTGCCAGCAGACGACAGGGAAGCACAGATACGCAGTATTTT. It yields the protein CASRRQGSTDTQYF.

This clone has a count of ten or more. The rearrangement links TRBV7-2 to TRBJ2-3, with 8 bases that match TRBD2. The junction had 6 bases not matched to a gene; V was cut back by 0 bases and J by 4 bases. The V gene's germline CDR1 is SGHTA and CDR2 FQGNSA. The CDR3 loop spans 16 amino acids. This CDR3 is CASSLAERESADTQYF. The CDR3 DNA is TGTGCCAGCAGCTTAGCGGAGCGGGAGAGCGCAGATACGCAGTATTTT.